This T cell receptor beta chain was obtained from a study of cytomegalovirus exposure and HLA in healthy donors. Across the study: From donors who were HLA-typed, an early data release held approximately 91 million unique TCRs. Study-wide findings and caveats: Cytomegalovirus association was assigned to approximately 160 TCR beta chains. Upon later analysis, TCR association rates were observed to vary by HLA locus, being highest for DRB1 and lowest for HLA-C. Some V segments, TRBV6-2 and TRBV6-3 among them, were indistinguishable and were therefore excluded.

Primers for the PCR totalled 60 Vbeta and 13 Jbeta. TCRdb keeps only in-frame clones here, not all; method: immunoSEQ multiplex PCR. In the table there are 200,000 or so clones, 75% to 80% of which are singletons. This clone was observed a handful of times. Its antigen is currently unknown. The ends were cut back, 6 bases at V and 1 base at J, with 6 bases in the middle. The germline CDR1 and CDR2 sequences are SGHDT and YYEEEE. The CDR3 contains 12 residues. The sequenced sample consisted of PBMCs. This sequence joins TRBV5-6 and TRBJ2-3; no definite D call. This clonotype was sampled from a woman under 40 in good health and CMV-seropositive. This chain's CDR3 is CASNLGTDTQYF. CDR3 nucleotide sequence: TGTGCCAGCAACCTAGGCACAGATACGCAGTATTTT.